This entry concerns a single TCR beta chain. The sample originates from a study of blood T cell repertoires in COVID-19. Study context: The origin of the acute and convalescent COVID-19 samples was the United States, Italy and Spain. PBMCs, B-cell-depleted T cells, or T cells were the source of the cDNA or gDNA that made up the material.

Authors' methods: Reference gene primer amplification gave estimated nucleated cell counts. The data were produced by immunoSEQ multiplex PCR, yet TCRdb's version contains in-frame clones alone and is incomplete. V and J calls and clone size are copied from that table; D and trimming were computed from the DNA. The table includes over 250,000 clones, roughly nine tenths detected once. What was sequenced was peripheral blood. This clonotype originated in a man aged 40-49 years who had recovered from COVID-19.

CDR3 protein: CASSLERRGQYEQFF. DNA of the CDR3: TGTGCCAGCAGCTTAGAGCGAAGGGGTCAGTATGAGCAGTTCTTC. V gene TRBV11-2 combines with J gene TRBJ2-1, with D perhaps TRBD1 (5 bases). V dropped 0 bases and J dropped 8 bases, with 14 bases sitting between them. This CDR3 region has 15 residues. Per germline, CDR1 SGHAT and CDR2 FQNNGV.